This T cell receptor beta chain emerged from a study of T cell changes during pregnancy in multiple sclerosis. CDR3 size: 14 residues. Germline CDR1 and CDR2: LNHDA and SQIVND (reference sequence). Trimming pared 2 bases from V and 9 bases from J, leaving 16 bases between. The repertoire was sequenced with immunoSEQ multiplex PCR; TCRdb's copy has only in-frame clones and lacks some. Altogether some 120,000 clones are present, less than 97% being singletons, with the ten largest covering about 0.45%. This clone was observed a single time. This receptor was obtained from a female donor with multiple sclerosis, enrolled in a pregnancy study. Sequences were derived from peripheral blood, sampled after pregnancy. The chain has TRBV19 and TRBJ1-2; D may be TRBD1 (6 bases). DNA of the CDR3: TGTGCCAGTAGTATAACAGGGAGCAACGGCCGCTACACCTTC. This gives the protein CASSITGSNGRYTF.